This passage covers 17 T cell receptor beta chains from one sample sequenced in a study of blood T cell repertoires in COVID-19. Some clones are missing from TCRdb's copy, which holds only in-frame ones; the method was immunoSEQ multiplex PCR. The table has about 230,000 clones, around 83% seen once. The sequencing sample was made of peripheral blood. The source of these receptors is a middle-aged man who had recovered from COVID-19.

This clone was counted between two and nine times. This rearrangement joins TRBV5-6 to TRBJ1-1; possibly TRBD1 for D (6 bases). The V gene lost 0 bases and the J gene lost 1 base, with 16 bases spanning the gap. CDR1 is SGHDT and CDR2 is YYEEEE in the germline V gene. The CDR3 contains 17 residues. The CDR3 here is CASSLERQGLSNTEAFF. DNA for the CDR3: TGTGCCAGCAGCTTGGAGAGGCAGGGGCTATCGAACACTGAAGCTTTCTTT.

CDR3 protein: CAWSTGFSGNTIYF. The CDR3 bases are TGTGCCTGGAGTACAGGGTTCTCTGGAAACACCATATATTTT. The chain joins TRBV30 to TRBJ1-3; D possibly corresponds to TRBD1 (6 bases). CDR3 size: 14 residues. Trimming took off 2 bases at V and 0 bases at J, with 8 bases between the two ends. CDR1 and CDR2 (germline): GTSNPN, SVGIG (reference sequence).

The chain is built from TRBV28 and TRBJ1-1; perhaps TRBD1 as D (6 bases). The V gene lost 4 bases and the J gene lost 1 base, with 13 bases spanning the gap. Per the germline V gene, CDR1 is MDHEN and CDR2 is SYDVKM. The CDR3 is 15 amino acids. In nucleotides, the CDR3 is TGTGCCAGCAGTTCCAACAGGGTCGCGAACACTGAAGCTTTCTTT. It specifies CASSSNRVANTEAFF. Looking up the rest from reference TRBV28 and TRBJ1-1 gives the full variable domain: DVKVTQSSRYLVKRTGEKVFLECVQDMDHENMFWYRQDPGLGLRLIYFSYDVKMKEKGDIPEGYSVSREKKERFSLILESASTNQTSMYLCASSSNRVANTEAFFGQGTRLTVV.

The CDR3 is CASSLVKLAGEETQYF. The CDR3 DNA follows: TGTGCCAGCAGCTTAGTAAAACTAGCGGGAGAAGAGACCCAGTACTTC. The gene calls are TRBV13 and TRBJ2-5, with 11 bases lining up with TRBD2. V was clipped by 1 base and J by 3 bases; unmatched bases: 4. Per the germline V gene, CDR1 is PRHDT and CDR2 is FYEKMQ (reference sequence). The CDR3 is 16 amino acids.

The CDR3 region has the DNA TGCGCCAGCAGCACCAGCTACAGGGCAGGGTACGAAATGAACACTGAAGCTTTCTTT. This codes for CASSTSYRAGYEMNTEAFF. The chain links TRBV5-1 to TRBJ1-1, with D possibly matching TRBD1 (6 bases). The ends were cut back, 4 bases at V and 0 bases at J, with 25 bases in the middle. Germline lookup yields CDR1 SGHRS and CDR2 YFSETQ. The CDR3 length is 19 residues.

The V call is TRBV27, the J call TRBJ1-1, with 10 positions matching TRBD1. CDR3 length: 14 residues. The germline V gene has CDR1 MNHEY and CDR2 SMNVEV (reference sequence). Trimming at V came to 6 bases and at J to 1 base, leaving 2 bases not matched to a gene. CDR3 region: CASRRQGANTEAFF. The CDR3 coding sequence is TGTGCCAGCAGGAGACAGGGGGCGAACACTGAAGCTTTCTTT.

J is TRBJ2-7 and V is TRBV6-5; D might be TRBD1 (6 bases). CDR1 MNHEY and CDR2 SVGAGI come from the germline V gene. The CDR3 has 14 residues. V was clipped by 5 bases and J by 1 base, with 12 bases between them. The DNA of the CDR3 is TGTGCCAGCAGTACGGGAACAGGGTCCTACGAGCAGTACTTC. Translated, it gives CASSTGTGSYEQYF.

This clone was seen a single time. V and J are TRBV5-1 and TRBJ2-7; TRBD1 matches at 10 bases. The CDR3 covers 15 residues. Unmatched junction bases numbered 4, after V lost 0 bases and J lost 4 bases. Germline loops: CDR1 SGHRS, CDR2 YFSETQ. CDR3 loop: CASSLATGGLYEQYF. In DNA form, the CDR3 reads TGCGCCAGCAGCTTGGCGACAGGGGGCTTATACGAGCAGTACTTC.

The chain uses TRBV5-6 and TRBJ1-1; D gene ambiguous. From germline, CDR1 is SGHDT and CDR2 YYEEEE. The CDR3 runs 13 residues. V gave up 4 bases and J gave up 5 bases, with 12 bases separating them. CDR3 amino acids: CASSRKSRTEAFF. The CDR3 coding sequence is TGTGCCAGCAGCCGTAAATCGAGAACTGAAGCTTTCTTT.

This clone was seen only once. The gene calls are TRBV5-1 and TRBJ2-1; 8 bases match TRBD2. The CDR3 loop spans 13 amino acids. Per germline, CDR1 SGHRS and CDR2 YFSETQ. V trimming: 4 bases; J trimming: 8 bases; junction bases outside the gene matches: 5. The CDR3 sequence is CASSSIGGDEQFF. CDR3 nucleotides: TGCGCCAGCAGCAGCATCGGGGGGGATGAGCAGTTCTTC.

For the CDR3, the DNA is TGTGCCAGCAGCTTAGATATTATAGGGACAGGGTCCAACTATGGCTACACCTTC. Residues: CASSLDIIGTGSNYGYTF. The chain couples TRBV11-2 to TRBJ1-2; 9 positions agree with TRBD1. V lost 0 bases and J lost 2; bases outside the gene matches: 10. CDR1 is SGHAT, CDR2 FQNNGV, per germline. The CDR3 runs 18 residues.

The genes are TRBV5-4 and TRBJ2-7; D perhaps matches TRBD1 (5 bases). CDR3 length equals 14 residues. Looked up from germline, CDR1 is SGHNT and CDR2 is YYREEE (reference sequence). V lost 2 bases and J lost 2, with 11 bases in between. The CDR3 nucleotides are TGTGCCAGCAGCTTCGCAGACAGAACCTACGAGCAGTACTTC. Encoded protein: CASSFADRTYEQYF.

CDR3: CASSFRGTDTQYF. The CDR3 nucleotides are TGTGCCAGCAGTTTCCGGGGCACAGATACGCAGTATTTT. V is TRBV27 and J is TRBJ2-3, with unresolved D. The V gene lost 3 bases and the J gene lost 1 base, with 5 bases spanning the gap. CDR1 is MNHEY and CDR2 is SMNVEV in the germline V gene (reference sequence). The CDR3 length is 13 residues.

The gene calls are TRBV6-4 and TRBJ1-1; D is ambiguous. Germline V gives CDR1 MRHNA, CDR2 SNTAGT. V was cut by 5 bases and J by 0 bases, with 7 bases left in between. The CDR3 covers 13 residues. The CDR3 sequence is CASSINLNTEAFF. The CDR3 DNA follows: TGTGCCAGCAGTATCAATCTGAACACTGAAGCTTTCTTT.

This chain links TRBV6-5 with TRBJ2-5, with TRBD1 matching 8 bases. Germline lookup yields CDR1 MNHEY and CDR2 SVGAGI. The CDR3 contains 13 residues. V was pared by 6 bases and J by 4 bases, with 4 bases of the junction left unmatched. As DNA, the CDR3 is TGTGCCAGCAGGTTCAGGGGGCCAGAGACCCAGTACTTC. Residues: CASRFRGPETQYF.

CDR3 bases: TGTGCCAGCAGCTTGTCAGCGGGCTACACCGGGGAGCTGTTTTTT. It codes for CASSLSAGYTGELFF. The J gene is TRBJ2-2, the V gene TRBV7-2; D is possibly TRBD2 (6 bases). Per the germline V gene, CDR1 is SGHTA and CDR2 is FQGNSA. The CDR3 runs to 15 residues. V lost 3 bases, J lost 3 bases, and 11 bases lay in between. Filled out from reference TRBV7-2 and TRBJ2-2, the complete variable domain reads GAGVSQSPSNKVTEKGKDVELRCDPISGHTALYWYRQSLGQGLEFLIYFQGNSAPDKSGLPSDRFSAERTGGSVSTLTIQRTQQEDSAVYLCASSLSAGYTGELFFGEGSRLTVL.

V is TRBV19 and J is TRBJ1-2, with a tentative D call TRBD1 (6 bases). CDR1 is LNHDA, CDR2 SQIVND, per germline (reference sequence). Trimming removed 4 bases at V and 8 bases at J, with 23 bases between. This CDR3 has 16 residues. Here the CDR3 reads CASSNGIWGGRYGYTF. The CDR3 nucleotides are TGTGCCAGTAGTAATGGGATTTGGGGGGGCAGATACGGCTACACCTTC.